This TCR beta chain was sequenced during a study of shared T cell receptors in the human thymus. This clone has just a few counts. The repertoire was sequenced with immunoSEQ multiplex PCR; TCRdb's copy has only in-frame clones and lacks some. In the table there are some 700,000 clones, 70% to 90% of which are singletons. Germline V gives CDR1 MNHEY, CDR2 SVGAGI. V lost 2 bases and J 11 bases, leaving 16 bases between the germline ends. The CDR3 contains 14 residues. This sample was also put to use in a study of human thymus T cells. That source notes: Thymus tissue for the work was resected from patients undergoing corrective heart surgery.

Sequencing was done on a sample of thymocytes. This TCR derives from a girl under three years old with a congenital heart defect. J is TRBJ1-5 and V is TRBV6-5; weak D call: TRBD1 (5 bases). CDR3 bases: TGTGCCAGCAGTTACGGGGGACCGACGGGAGCCCAGCATTTT. Its protein is CASSYGGPTGAQHF.